This T cell receptor beta chain is from a study of post-analysis software for immune sequencing data (dated by TCRdb to the mid-2010s). Describing the broader study: The recorded disease courses included relapsing-remitting, secondary progressive and progressive-relapsing multiple sclerosis, and some patients had no subtype annotation. The multiple sclerosis patient repertoires were compared with some twelve previously published healthy control repertoires from donors aged 6 to 25 years. A subset of samples was prepared in parallel using single-end sample barcoding, then pooled and co-amplified after Illumina adapter ligation.

As for this clonotype: It lacks a known antigen. No qualities accompany the bases; no much larger clone lies one base away.

Receptors were amplified or captured by PCR. This sample was sequenced with an Illumina HiSeq 2500. To reduce PCR and sequencing biases, unique molecular identifiers were built into the TCR beta cDNA libraries. Per 1 to 10 million input T cells, approximately 500,000 cDNA molecules were obtained, such that each molecule approximated one T cell. The patient libraries were prepared and sequenced using the same protocol as the earlier healthy control dataset. Within a given batch, samples were prepared together, multiplexed and sequenced on the same HiSeq lane. The authors processed their data as follows. Raw barcoded reads were processed with MIGEC, discarding single-read molecular identifier groups before consensus assembly and CDR3 extraction. Clonotype tables were post-analysed with VDJtools, and diversity was normalized by down-sampling all datasets to the smallest sample size. Repertoire overlap clustering matched CDR3 amino acid but not nucleotide sequences to correct batch-related cross-sample contamination. TCRdb passed the public sequencing reads through fastp at Q25 and MiXCR, retaining productive beta sequences. Records with the same CDR3 protein are collapsed into one entry carrying the most frequent genes and DNA. TCRdb, rather than the study authors, made the V and J calls. Present in this sample are about 400,000 distinct CDR3 sequences, 30% to 45% of which were seen just once. The top ten hold about an eighth of the sample.

CDR1 is given as SGHDN and CDR2 as FVKESK, both from the germline V gene. The CDR3 has 18 amino acids, counting the end cysteine and phenylalanine. The sequence is cut down to CDR3 DNA, 54 bases in frame from base 1. Clipping removes 6 bases from V and 1 base from J, with 12 as the unmatched junction base count. To demonstrate the VDJtools post-analysis software, TCR beta repertoires were profiled from the peripheral blood of some 12 young patients with multiple sclerosis. The multiple sclerosis patients were children and adolescents ranging in age from roughly 6 to 15 years. Overall study outcomes, separate from this receptor: Roughly 5 TRBV segments, including TRBV5-6, TRBV5-1 and TRBV20-1, were significantly more frequent in patients than controls. When samples were clustered directly using the F measure, samples prepared in the same batch co-clustered strongly, which prompted a batch-effect correction. The multiple sclerosis patient group was slightly younger than the control group. Significantly lower normalized Chao1 diversity was found in multiple sclerosis patients than in controls, suggesting substantial peripheral T-cell clonal expansion.

The sequenced sample was blood. The rearrangement combines TRBV14 with TRBJ2-6, with 7 junctional bases fitting TRBD1. This receptor was identified in a girl aged 5 to 17 with multiple sclerosis. The DNA is as follows: TGTGCCAGCAGGAGACAGGGATCGGTGGTATCTGGGGCCAACGTCCTGACTTTC. Its product reads: CASRRQGSVVSGANVLTF.